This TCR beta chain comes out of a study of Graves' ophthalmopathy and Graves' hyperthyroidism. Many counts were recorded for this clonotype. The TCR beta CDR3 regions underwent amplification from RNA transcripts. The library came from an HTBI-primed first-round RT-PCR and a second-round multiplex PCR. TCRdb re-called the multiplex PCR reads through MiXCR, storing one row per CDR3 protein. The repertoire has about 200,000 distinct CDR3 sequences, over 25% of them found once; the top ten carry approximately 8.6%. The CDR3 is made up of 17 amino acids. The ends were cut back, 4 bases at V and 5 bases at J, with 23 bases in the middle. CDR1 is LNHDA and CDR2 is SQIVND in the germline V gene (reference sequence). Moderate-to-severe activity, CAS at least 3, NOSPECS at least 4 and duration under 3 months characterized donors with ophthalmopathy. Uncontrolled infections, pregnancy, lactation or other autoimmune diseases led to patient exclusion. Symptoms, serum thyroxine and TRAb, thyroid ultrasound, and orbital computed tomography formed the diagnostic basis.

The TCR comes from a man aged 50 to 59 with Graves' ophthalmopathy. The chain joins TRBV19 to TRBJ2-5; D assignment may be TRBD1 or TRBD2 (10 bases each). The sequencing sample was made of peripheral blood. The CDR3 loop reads CASSSGTGVAGGETQYF. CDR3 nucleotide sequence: TGTGCCAGTAGTAGTGGGACAGGGGTAGCGGGAGGTGAGACCCAGTACTTC.